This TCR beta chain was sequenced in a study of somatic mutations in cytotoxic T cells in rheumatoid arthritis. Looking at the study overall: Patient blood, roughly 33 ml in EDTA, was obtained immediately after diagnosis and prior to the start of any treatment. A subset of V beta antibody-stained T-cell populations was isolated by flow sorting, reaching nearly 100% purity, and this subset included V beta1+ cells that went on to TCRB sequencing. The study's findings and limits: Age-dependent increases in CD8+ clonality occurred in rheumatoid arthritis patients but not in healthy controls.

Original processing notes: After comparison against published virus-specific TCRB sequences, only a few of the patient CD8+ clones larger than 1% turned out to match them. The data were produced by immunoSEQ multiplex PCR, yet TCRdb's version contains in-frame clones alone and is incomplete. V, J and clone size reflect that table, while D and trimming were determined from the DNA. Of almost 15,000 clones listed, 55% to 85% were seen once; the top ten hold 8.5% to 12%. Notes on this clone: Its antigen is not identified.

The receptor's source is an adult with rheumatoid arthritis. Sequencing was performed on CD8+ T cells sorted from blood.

CDR3 sequence (DNA): TGCGCCAGCAGCCAAGTGCGGGGGCACTACGAGCAGTACTTC. Amino acids: CASSQVRGHYEQYF. This chain links TRBV4-1 with TRBJ2-7, with D possibly matching TRBD2 (7 bases). Trimming stripped 1 base from V and 3 bases from J, with 10 bases between. Germline CDR1 is MGHRA and CDR2 is YSYEKL. The CDR3 is 14 amino acids.